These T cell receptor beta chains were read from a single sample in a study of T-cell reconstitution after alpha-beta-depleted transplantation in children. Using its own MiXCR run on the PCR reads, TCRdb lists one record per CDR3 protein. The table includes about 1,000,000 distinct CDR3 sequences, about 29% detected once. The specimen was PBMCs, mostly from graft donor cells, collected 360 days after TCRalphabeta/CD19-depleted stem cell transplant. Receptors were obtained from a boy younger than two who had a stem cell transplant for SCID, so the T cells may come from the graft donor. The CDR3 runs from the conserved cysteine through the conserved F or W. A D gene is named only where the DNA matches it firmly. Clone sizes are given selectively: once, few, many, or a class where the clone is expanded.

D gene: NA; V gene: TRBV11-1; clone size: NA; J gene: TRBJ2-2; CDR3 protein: CASSSPPQDSRNTGELFF; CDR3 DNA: TGTGCCAGCAGCTCACCACCACAGGACAGCCGGAACACCGGGGAGCTGTTTTTT
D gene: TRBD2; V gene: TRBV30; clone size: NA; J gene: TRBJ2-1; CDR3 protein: CAWSVYSGELVGLKGDEQFF; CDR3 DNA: TGTGCCTGGAGTGTATATAGCGGGGAACTGGTTGGGCTCAAAGGCGATGAGCAGTTCTTC
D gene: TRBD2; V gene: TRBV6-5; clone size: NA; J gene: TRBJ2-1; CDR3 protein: CASSYSAQRGRYNEQFF; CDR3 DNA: TGTGCCAGCAGTTACTCAGCCCAGCGGGGAAGGTACAATGAGCAGTTCTTC
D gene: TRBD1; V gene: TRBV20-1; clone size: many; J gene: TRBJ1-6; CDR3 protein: CSARAGQNYNSPLHF; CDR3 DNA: TGCAGTGCTAGAGCGGGACAGAACTATAATTCACCCCTCCACTTT
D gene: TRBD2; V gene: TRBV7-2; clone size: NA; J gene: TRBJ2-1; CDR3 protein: CASSLSGGRGHEQFF; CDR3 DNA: TGTGCCAGCAGCTTGTCGGGGGGTAGGGGTCATGAGCAGTTCTTC
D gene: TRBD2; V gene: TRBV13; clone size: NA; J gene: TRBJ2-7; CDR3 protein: CASSLRRGGSEQYF; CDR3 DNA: TGTGCCAGCAGCTTAAGGCGGGGGGGCAGCGAGCAGTACTTC
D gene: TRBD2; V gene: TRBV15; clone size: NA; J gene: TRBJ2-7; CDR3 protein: CATSRGLAGGPYEQYF; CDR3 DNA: TGTGCCACCAGCAGAGGACTAGCGGGGGGCCCCTACGAGCAGTACTTC
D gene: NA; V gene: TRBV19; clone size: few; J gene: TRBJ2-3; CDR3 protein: CASKFRPVGSDTQYF; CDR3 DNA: TGTGCCAGTAAGTTCCGTCCTGTAGGCTCAGATACGCAGTATTTT
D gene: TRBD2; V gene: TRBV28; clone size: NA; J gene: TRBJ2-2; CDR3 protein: CASSFAGGGLNTGELFF; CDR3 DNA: TGTGCCAGCAGTTTCGCGGGCGGGGGACTTAACACCGGGGAGCTGTTTTTT
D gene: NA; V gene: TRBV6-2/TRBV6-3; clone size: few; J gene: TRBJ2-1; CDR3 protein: CASSYGRGYADDEQFF; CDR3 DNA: TGTGCCAGCAGTTACGGACGCGGGTATGCGGACGATGAGCAGTTCTTC
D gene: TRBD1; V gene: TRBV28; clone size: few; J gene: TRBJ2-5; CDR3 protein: CASTRGGAGQETQYF; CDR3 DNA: TGTGCCAGCACCAGAGGGGGCGCCGGCCAAGAGACCCAGTACTTC
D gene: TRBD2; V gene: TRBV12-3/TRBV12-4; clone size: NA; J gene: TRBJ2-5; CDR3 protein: CASSLSSGGTETQYF; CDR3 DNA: TGTGCCAGCAGTTTATCTAGCGGGGGTACTGAGACCCAGTACTTC
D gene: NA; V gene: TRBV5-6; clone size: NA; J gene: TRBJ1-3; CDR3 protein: CASSPGWGATGNTIYF; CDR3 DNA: TGTGCCAGCAGCCCCGGATGGGGGGCTACTGGAAACACCATATATTTT
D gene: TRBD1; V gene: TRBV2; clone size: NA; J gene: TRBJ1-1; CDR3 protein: CASSGQGLMNTEAFF; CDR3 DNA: TGTGCCAGCAGCGGACAGGGGCTTATGAACACTGAAGCTTTCTTT
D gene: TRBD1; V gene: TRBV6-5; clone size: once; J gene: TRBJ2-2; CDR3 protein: CASSYSEAGGPLGGELFF; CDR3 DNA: TGTGCCAGCAGTTACTCTGAGGCAGGGGGTCCCCTCGGCGGGGAGCTGTTTTTT
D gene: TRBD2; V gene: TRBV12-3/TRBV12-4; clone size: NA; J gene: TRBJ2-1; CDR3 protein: CASSLGGAGGLFRFF; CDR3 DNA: TGTGCCAGCAGTTTAGGGGGGGCGGGGGGTTTGTTTAGGTTCTTC
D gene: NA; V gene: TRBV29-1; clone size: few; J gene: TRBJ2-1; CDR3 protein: CSVVPAREQFF; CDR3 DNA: TGCAGCGTTGTACCGGCACGCGAGCAGTTCTTC
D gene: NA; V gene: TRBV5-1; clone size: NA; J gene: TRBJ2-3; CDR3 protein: CASRKGVVHTDTQYF; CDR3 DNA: TGCGCCAGCAGAAAAGGGGTTGTGCACACAGATACGCAGTATTTT
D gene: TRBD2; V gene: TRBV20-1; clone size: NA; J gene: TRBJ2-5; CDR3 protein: CSAGDRASLQETQYF; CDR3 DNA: TGCAGCGCGGGGGATAGGGCCTCGCTCCAAGAGACCCAGTACTTC
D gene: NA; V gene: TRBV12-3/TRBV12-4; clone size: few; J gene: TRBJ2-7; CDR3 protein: CASSFELASYEQYF; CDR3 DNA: TGTGCCAGCAGTTTTGAGTTAGCTTCCTACGAGCAGTACTTC
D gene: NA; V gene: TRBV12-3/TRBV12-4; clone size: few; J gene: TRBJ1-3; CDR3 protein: CASSSQGGGNTIYF; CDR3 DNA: TGTGCCAGCAGTTCGCAGGGCGGAGGAAACACCATATATTTT
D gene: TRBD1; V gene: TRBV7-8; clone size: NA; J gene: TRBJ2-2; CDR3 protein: CASSHGQGATTGELFF; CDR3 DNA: TGTGCCAGCAGCCACGGACAGGGGGCGACCACCGGGGAGCTGTTTTTT
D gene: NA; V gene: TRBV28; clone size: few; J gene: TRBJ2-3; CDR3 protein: CASNFWGSSTDTQYF; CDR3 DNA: TGTGCCAGCAATTTTTGGGGATCTAGCACAGATACGCAGTATTTT
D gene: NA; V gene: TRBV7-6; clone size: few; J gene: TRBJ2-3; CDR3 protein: CASSLDLGPSAQYF; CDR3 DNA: TGTGCCAGCAGCTTAGATCTGGGCCCTTCGGCGCAGTATTTT
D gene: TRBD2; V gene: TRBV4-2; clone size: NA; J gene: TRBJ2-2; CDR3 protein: CASSPSGGAVTGELFF; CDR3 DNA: TGTGCCAGCAGCCCTAGCGGGGGGGCCGTCACCGGGGAGCTGTTTTTT
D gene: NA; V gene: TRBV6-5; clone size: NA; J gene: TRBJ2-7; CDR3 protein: CASSTSGHEQYF; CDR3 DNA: TGTGCCAGCAGTACCAGCGGGCACGAGCAGTACTTC
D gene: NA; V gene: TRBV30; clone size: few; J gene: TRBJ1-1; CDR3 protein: CAWSGARGSEAFF; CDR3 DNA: TGTGCCTGGAGCGGGGCCAGGGGCTCTGAAGCTTTCTTT
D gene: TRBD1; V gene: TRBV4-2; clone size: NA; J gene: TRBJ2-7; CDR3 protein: CASSQGGRQGPYEQYF; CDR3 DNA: TGTGCCAGCAGCCAAGGGGGGAGACAGGGACCCTACGAGCAGTACTTC
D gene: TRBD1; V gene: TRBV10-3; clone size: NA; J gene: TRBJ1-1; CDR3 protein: CAISESVPGGGTEAFF; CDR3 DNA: TGTGCCATCAGTGAGTCGGTCCCAGGGGGAGGCACTGAAGCTTTCTTT
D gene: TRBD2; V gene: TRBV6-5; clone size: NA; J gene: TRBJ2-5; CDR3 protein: CASSYSLMASGGARETQYF; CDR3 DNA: TGTGCCAGCAGTTACTCTCTTATGGCTAGCGGGGGGGCACGGGAGACCCAGTACTTC
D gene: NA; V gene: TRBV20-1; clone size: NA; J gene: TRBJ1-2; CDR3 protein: CSARERGGNYGYTF; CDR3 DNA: TGCAGTGCTAGAGAACGGGGGGGGAACTATGGCTACACCTTC
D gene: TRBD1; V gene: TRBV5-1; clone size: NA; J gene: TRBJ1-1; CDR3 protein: CASRSPNRGLTNTEAFF; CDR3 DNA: TGCGCCAGCAGATCCCCTAACAGGGGGCTGACGAACACTGAAGCTTTCTTT
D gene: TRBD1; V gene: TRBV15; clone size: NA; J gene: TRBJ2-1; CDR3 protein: CATSRGSGQGVNEQFF; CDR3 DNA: TGTGCCACCAGCAGAGGATCGGGACAGGGGGTCAATGAGCAGTTCTTC
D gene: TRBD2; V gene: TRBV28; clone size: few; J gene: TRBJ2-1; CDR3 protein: CASTSSGLAGGREQFF; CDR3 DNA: TGTGCCAGCACTTCATCCGGACTAGCGGGGGGGCGCGAGCAGTTCTTC
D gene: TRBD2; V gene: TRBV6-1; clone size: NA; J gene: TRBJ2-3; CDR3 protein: CASSGLTSGPHTDTQYF; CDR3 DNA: TGTGCCAGCAGTGGACTTACTAGCGGACCACACACAGATACGCAGTATTTT
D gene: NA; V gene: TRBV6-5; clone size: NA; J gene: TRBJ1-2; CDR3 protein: CASSYQRSNYGYTF; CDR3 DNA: TGTGCCAGCAGTTACCAGAGGTCAAACTATGGCTACACCTTC
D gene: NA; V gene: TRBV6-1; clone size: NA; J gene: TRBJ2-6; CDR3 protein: CASSPRGLGANVLTF; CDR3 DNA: TGTGCCAGCAGCCCCAGGGGCCTCGGGGCCAACGTCCTGACTTTC
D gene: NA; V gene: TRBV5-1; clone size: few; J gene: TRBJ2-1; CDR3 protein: CASRNDNEQFF; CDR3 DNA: TGCGCCAGCAGAAATGACAATGAGCAGTTCTTC
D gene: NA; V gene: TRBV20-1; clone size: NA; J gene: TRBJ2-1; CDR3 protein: CSAPLGSRPLYNEQFF; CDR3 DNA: TGCAGTGCCCCTCTGGGGTCCAGGCCCCTCTACAATGAGCAGTTCTTC
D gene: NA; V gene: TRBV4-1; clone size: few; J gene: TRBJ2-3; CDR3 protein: CASSHRVGAAGYF; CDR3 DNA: TGCGCCAGCAGCCACCGGGTTGGGGCGGCTGGGTATTTT